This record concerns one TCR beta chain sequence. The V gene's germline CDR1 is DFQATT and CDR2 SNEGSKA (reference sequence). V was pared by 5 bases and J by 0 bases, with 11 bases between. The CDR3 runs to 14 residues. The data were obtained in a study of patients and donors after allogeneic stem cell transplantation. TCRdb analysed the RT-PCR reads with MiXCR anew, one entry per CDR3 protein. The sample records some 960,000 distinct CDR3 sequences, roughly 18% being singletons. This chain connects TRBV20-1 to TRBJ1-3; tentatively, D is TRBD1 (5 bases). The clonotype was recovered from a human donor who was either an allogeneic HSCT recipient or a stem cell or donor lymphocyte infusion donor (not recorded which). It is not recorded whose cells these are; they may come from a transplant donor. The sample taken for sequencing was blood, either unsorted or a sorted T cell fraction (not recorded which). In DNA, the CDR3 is TGCAGTGCTTTTTCCGGGACCTCTGGAAACACCATATATTTT. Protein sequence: CSAFSGTSGNTIYF.